The TCR beta chain described here comes from a study of CD8+CD57+ T cells in acquired aplastic anemia. Germline values: CDR1 SGDLS, CDR2 YYNGEE. This CDR3 has 15 amino acids. The ends were cut back, 3 bases at V and 10 bases at J, with 23 bases in the middle. Sequencing was done on patients that had shown CD8+CD57+ cell expansion by flow cytometry. Genomic DNA was employed as the template in profiling TCR beta VDJ and CDR3. Each CDR3 protein gets one entry after TCRdb re-called the reads with MiXCR. This sample has a few hundred thousand distinct CDR3 sequences, with around 82% found just once. Only a few counts were recorded for this clonotype.

This sequence was found in a human donor with aplastic anemia. Sample: sorted CD4+, CD8+, or CD8+CD57+ T cells (not recorded which) from PBMCs. The chain carries TRBV9 and TRBJ2-7; D gene uncertain. The CDR3 region is CASSERSDTQYFQYF. Written as DNA, the CDR3 is TGTGCCAGCAGCGAACGGTCAGATACGCAGTATTTTCAGTACTTC.